This is a list of T cell receptor beta chains from one sample in a study of naive and memory T cell subsets. From the UMI-ligation and nested PCR reads, TCRdb called clonotypes with MiXCR, one entry per CDR3 protein. The top ten clones hold more than 0.11% of a sample with roughly 99,000 distinct CDR3 sequences, 11% of them seen once. Material: naive CD4+ T cells from blood. Source of these receptors: a human donor in good health. Each CDR3 is given with its conserved first and last residue. The D gene is left open where the match is weak. Some rows have no size entry. The others give once, few or many, or a class for an expanded clone.

clone size: few; J gene: TRBJ2-7; D gene: .; V gene: TRBV7-6; CDR3 length: 14; CDR3 protein: CASSLLDSSYEQYF; CDR3 DNA: TGTGCCAGCAGCTTATTGGATAGCTCCTACGAGCAGTACTTC
clone size: many; J gene: TRBJ2-5; D gene: .; V gene: TRBV24-1; CDR3 length: 15; CDR3 protein: CATSVQGGMEETQYF; CDR3 DNA: TGTGCCACCAGTGTGCAGGGAGGAATGGAAGAGACCCAGTACTTC
clone size: few; J gene: TRBJ1-1; D gene: .; V gene: TRBV28; CDR3 length: 13; CDR3 protein: CASIGQLNTEAFF; CDR3 DNA: TGTGCCAGCATTGGACAGTTGAACACTGAAGCTTTCTTT
clone size: few; J gene: TRBJ2-3; D gene: .; V gene: TRBV20-1; CDR3 length: 11; CDR3 protein: CSADQTDTQYF; CDR3 DNA: TGCAGTGCGGACCAAACAGATACGCAGTATTTT
clone size: few; J gene: TRBJ1-1; D gene: .; V gene: TRBV7-3; CDR3 length: 14; CDR3 protein: CASRSDAGNTEAFF; CDR3 DNA: TGTGCCAGCAGGTCCGACGCTGGGAACACTGAAGCTTTCTTT
clone size: .; J gene: TRBJ2-1; D gene: TRBD2; V gene: TRBV11-2; CDR3 length: 17; CDR3 protein: CASSLGAGGGQYNEQFF; CDR3 DNA: TGTGCCAGCAGCTTAGGTGCGGGAGGAGGACAGTACAATGAGCAGTTCTTC
clone size: .; J gene: TRBJ2-6; D gene: TRBD1; V gene: TRBV4-3; CDR3 length: 18; CDR3 protein: CASSRTGTGVSGVNVLTF; CDR3 DNA: TGCGCCAGCAGCCGGACCGGGACAGGGGTCTCTGGGGTCAACGTCCTGACTTTC
clone size: many; J gene: TRBJ2-1; D gene: .; V gene: TRBV7-3; CDR3 length: 16; CDR3 protein: CASSLTLRSSYNEQFF; CDR3 DNA: TGTGCCAGCAGCTTAACGTTAAGAAGCTCCTACAATGAGCAGTTCTTC
clone size: few; J gene: TRBJ2-5; D gene: .; V gene: TRBV7-2; CDR3 length: 17; CDR3 protein: CASSSTRRAADQETQYF; CDR3 DNA: TGTGCCAGCAGCTCTACCCGTAGGGCAGCCGACCAAGAGACCCAGTACTTC
clone size: many; J gene: TRBJ2-3; D gene: .; V gene: TRBV7-4; CDR3 length: 18; CDR3 protein: CASSLAPISALSTDTQYF; CDR3 DNA: TGTGCCAGCAGCTTAGCACCAATTAGCGCTCTAAGCACAGATACGCAGTATTTT
clone size: .; J gene: TRBJ2-3; D gene: .; V gene: TRBV7-2; CDR3 length: 18; CDR3 protein: CASSLMWTTGSVKDTQYF; CDR3 DNA: TGTGCCAGCAGCTTAATGTGGACCACAGGGTCAGTGAAAGATACGCAGTATTTT
clone size: few; J gene: TRBJ1-5; D gene: .; V gene: TRBV2; CDR3 length: 15; CDR3 protein: CASSDMEQIGQPQHF; CDR3 DNA: TGTGCCAGCAGTGACATGGAACAGATCGGTCAGCCCCAGCATTTT
clone size: many; J gene: TRBJ2-3; D gene: TRBD1; V gene: TRBV2; CDR3 length: 15; CDR3 protein: CAGRPGDRSTDTQYF; CDR3 DNA: TGTGCCGGAAGGCCCGGGGACAGGTCCACAGATACGCAGTATTTT
clone size: .; J gene: TRBJ2-3; D gene: .; V gene: TRBV27; CDR3 length: 14; CDR3 protein: CAERGAKGADTQYF; CDR3 DNA: TGTGCCGAAAGAGGGGCAAAAGGGGCAGATACGCAGTATTTT
clone size: few; J gene: TRBJ2-7; D gene: .; V gene: TRBV6-2/TRBV6-3; CDR3 length: 16; CDR3 protein: CASSYPRFSGTYEQYF; CDR3 DNA: TGTGCCAGCAGTTACCCCCGTTTTAGCGGAACCTACGAGCAGTACTTC
clone size: .; J gene: TRBJ1-2; D gene: .; V gene: TRBV9; CDR3 length: 15; CDR3 protein: CASSVDPGQSYGYTF; CDR3 DNA: TGTGCCAGCAGCGTAGACCCAGGACAGAGCTATGGCTACACCTTC
clone size: many; J gene: TRBJ1-1; D gene: .; V gene: TRBV29-1; CDR3 length: 13; CDR3 protein: CSVLQIMNTEAFF; CDR3 DNA: TGCAGCGTATTACAGATAATGAACACTGAAGCTTTCTTT
clone size: few; J gene: TRBJ1-6; D gene: .; V gene: TRBV6-2/TRBV6-3; CDR3 length: 12; CDR3 protein: CASMREGSPLHF; CDR3 DNA: TGTGCCAGCATGAGGGAGGGTTCACCCCTCCACTTT
clone size: .; J gene: TRBJ1-4; D gene: .; V gene: TRBV7-8; CDR3 length: 14; CDR3 protein: CASSLTGPSEKLFF; CDR3 DNA: TGTGCCAGCAGCTTAACCGGACCCAGTGAAAAACTGTTTTTT
clone size: few; J gene: TRBJ1-1; D gene: .; V gene: TRBV12-3/TRBV12-4; CDR3 length: 12; CDR3 protein: CASSQMGYRAFF; CDR3 DNA: TGTGCCAGCAGCCAAATGGGGTATAGAGCTTTCTTT
clone size: .; J gene: TRBJ1-5; D gene: TRBD1; V gene: TRBV6-2/TRBV6-3; CDR3 length: 14; CDR3 protein: CASSLGQGDQPQHF; CDR3 DNA: TGTGCCAGCAGCCTCGGACAGGGCGATCAGCCCCAGCATTTT
clone size: .; J gene: TRBJ1-5; D gene: .; V gene: TRBV11-1; CDR3 length: 14; CDR3 protein: CASSEGTANQPQHF; CDR3 DNA: TGTGCCAGCAGCGAGGGGACGGCTAATCAGCCCCAGCATTTT
clone size: .; J gene: TRBJ2-1; D gene: .; V gene: TRBV6-1; CDR3 length: 12; CDR3 protein: CASAEELIEQFF; CDR3 DNA: TGTGCCAGCGCTGAAGAGCTGATCGAGCAGTTCTTC
clone size: .; J gene: TRBJ1-4; D gene: .; V gene: TRBV20-1; CDR3 length: 14; CDR3 protein: CSARIREPGEKLFF; CDR3 DNA: TGCAGTGCTAGAATTCGGGAACCCGGTGAAAAACTGTTTTTT
clone size: .; J gene: TRBJ2-3; D gene: .; V gene: TRBV7-9; CDR3 length: 15; CDR3 protein: CASSLNRIGADTQYF; CDR3 DNA: TGTGCCAGCAGCTTAAATAGGATCGGCGCAGATACGCAGTATTTT
clone size: .; J gene: TRBJ2-4; D gene: .; V gene: TRBV20-1; CDR3 length: 15; CDR3 protein: CSARDGRDPKNIQYF; CDR3 DNA: TGCAGTGCTAGAGATGGTCGGGACCCCAAAAACATTCAGTACTTC
clone size: many; J gene: TRBJ2-2; D gene: .; V gene: TRBV28; CDR3 length: 16; CDR3 protein: CASSLGRAPNTGELFF; CDR3 DNA: TGTGCCAGCAGTTTAGGGCGGGCCCCGAACACCGGGGAGCTGTTTTTT
clone size: .; J gene: TRBJ2-3; D gene: .; V gene: TRBV7-3; CDR3 length: 13; CDR3 protein: CASSSSGVDTQYF; CDR3 DNA: TGTGCCAGCAGCTCTAGTGGAGTAGATACGCAGTATTTT
clone size: .; J gene: TRBJ1-1; D gene: .; V gene: TRBV2; CDR3 length: 13; CDR3 protein: CASSWTSGTEAFF; CDR3 DNA: TGTGCCAGCAGTTGGACCTCGGGGACTGAAGCTTTCTTT
clone size: .; J gene: TRBJ1-2; D gene: .; V gene: TRBV4-3; CDR3 length: 16; CDR3 protein: CASSQDHGQRFYGYTF; CDR3 DNA: TGCGCCAGCAGCCAAGATCACGGACAGCGCTTCTATGGCTACACCTTC
clone size: .; J gene: TRBJ2-2; D gene: TRBD1; V gene: TRBV19; CDR3 length: 19; CDR3 protein: CASSRRQGRISLGTGELFF; CDR3 DNA: TGTGCCAGTAGCCGTCGACAGGGAAGGATTAGTCTGGGCACCGGGGAGCTGTTTTTT
clone size: many; J gene: TRBJ1-2; D gene: .; V gene: TRBV7-2; CDR3 length: 14; CDR3 protein: CASSLSVSQYGYTF; CDR3 DNA: TGTGCCAGCAGCTTATCAGTGTCTCAATATGGCTACACCTTC
clone size: few; J gene: TRBJ2-7; D gene: .; V gene: TRBV7-2; CDR3 length: 16; CDR3 protein: CASSSEGRVGSFEQYF; CDR3 DNA: TGTGCCAGCAGCTCCGAAGGGCGGGTCGGGTCGTTCGAGCAGTACTTC
clone size: few; J gene: TRBJ2-6; D gene: .; V gene: TRBV3-1; CDR3 length: 14; CDR3 protein: CASSQVAGANVLTF; CDR3 DNA: TGTGCCAGCAGCCAAGTAGCAGGGGCCAACGTCCTGACTTTC
clone size: .; J gene: TRBJ2-3; D gene: .; V gene: TRBV5-1; CDR3 length: 14; CDR3 protein: CASSLGGPTDTQYF; CDR3 DNA: TGCGCCAGCAGCTTGGGGGGACCAACAGATACGCAGTATTTT
clone size: .; J gene: TRBJ1-4; D gene: .; V gene: TRBV12-3/TRBV12-4; CDR3 length: 16; CDR3 protein: CASSSHSERLGEKLFF; CDR3 DNA: TGTGCCAGCAGTTCCCACAGCGAGCGGTTAGGTGAAAAACTGTTTTTT
clone size: .; J gene: TRBJ2-1; D gene: .; V gene: TRBV20-1; CDR3 length: 15; CDR3 protein: CSASEGGASYNEQFF; CDR3 DNA: TGCAGTGCTAGCGAGGGGGGGGCCTCCTACAATGAGCAGTTCTTC
clone size: many; J gene: TRBJ2-6; D gene: .; V gene: TRBV6-4; CDR3 length: 15; CDR3 protein: CASSDTHSGANVLTF; CDR3 DNA: TGTGCCAGCAGTGACACACACTCTGGGGCCAACGTCCTGACTTTC
clone size: .; J gene: TRBJ2-3; D gene: .; V gene: TRBV7-2; CDR3 length: 14; CDR3 protein: CASSGGTSTDTQYF; CDR3 DNA: TGTGCCAGCAGCGGGGGGACTAGCACAGATACGCAGTATTTT
clone size: few; J gene: TRBJ1-2; D gene: .; V gene: TRBV29-1; CDR3 length: 14; CDR3 protein: CSVHGTLVPFGYTF; CDR3 DNA: TGCAGCGTCCACGGGACATTGGTTCCCTTTGGCTACACCTTC
clone size: few; J gene: TRBJ2-3; D gene: .; V gene: TRBV12-3/TRBV12-4; CDR3 length: 14; CDR3 protein: CASSLAVSPNTQYF; CDR3 DNA: TGTGCCAGCAGTTTAGCGGTCTCCCCGAATACGCAGTATTTT
clone size: .; J gene: TRBJ1-2; D gene: TRBD1; V gene: TRBV2; CDR3 length: 15; CDR3 protein: CASSESRGYSGGYTF; CDR3 DNA: TGTGCCAGCAGTGAGAGCAGGGGGTATTCGGGTGGCTACACCTTC
clone size: few; J gene: TRBJ1-1; D gene: .; V gene: TRBV9; CDR3 length: 15; CDR3 protein: CASSQFSGEATEAFF; CDR3 DNA: TGTGCCAGCAGCCAATTCTCAGGGGAGGCCACTGAAGCTTTCTTT
clone size: few; J gene: TRBJ2-1; D gene: .; V gene: TRBV21-1; CDR3 length: 16; CDR3 protein: CASSYPGTNPYNEQFF; CDR3 DNA: TGTGCCAGCAGCTACCCCGGGACTAATCCTTACAATGAGCAGTTCTTC
clone size: few; J gene: TRBJ2-3; D gene: TRBD1; V gene: TRBV12-3/TRBV12-4; CDR3 length: 15; CDR3 protein: CASSARDRGPDTQYF; CDR3 DNA: TGTGCCAGCAGTGCCCGGGACAGGGGACCAGATACGCAGTATTTT
clone size: few; J gene: TRBJ2-7; D gene: TRBD2; V gene: TRBV4-2; CDR3 length: 15; CDR3 protein: CASSQAGTSGRAPYF; CDR3 DNA: TGTGCCAGCAGCCAAGCCGGGACTAGCGGGAGGGCCCCGTACTTC
clone size: .; J gene: TRBJ2-5; D gene: .; V gene: TRBV19; CDR3 length: 16; CDR3 protein: CASSPLGGVIVETQYF; CDR3 DNA: TGTGCCAGTAGCCCACTCGGTGGAGTAATAGTGGAGACCCAGTACTTC
clone size: many; J gene: TRBJ2-1; D gene: TRBD1; V gene: TRBV19; CDR3 length: 15; CDR3 protein: CASSTRDRDYNEQFF; CDR3 DNA: TGTGCCAGTAGTACCCGGGACAGGGATTACAATGAGCAGTTCTTC
clone size: many; J gene: TRBJ2-3; D gene: .; V gene: TRBV11-3; CDR3 length: 14; CDR3 protein: CASSSILTMNTQYF; CDR3 DNA: TGTGCCAGCAGCTCCATACTGACTATGAATACGCAGTATTTT
clone size: .; J gene: TRBJ1-2; D gene: TRBD1; V gene: TRBV20-1; CDR3 length: 11; CDR3 protein: CSARGVDGYTF; CDR3 DNA: TGCAGTGCCAGGGGGGTCGATGGCTACACCTTC
clone size: few; J gene: TRBJ2-6; D gene: .; V gene: TRBV20-1; CDR3 length: 13; CDR3 protein: CSARKAGANVLTF; CDR3 DNA: TGCAGTGCTAGGAAAGCTGGGGCCAACGTCCTGACTTTC
clone size: many; J gene: TRBJ2-1; D gene: .; V gene: TRBV19; CDR3 length: 14; CDR3 protein: CASRSGRLYNEQFF; CDR3 DNA: TGTGCCAGTAGATCCGGGAGACTCTACAATGAGCAGTTCTTC
clone size: .; J gene: TRBJ2-3; D gene: .; V gene: TRBV10-3; CDR3 length: 14; CDR3 protein: CAISAGSSGDTQYF; CDR3 DNA: TGTGCCATCAGTGCGGGCTCCTCGGGGGATACGCAGTATTTT
clone size: few; J gene: TRBJ2-6; D gene: .; V gene: TRBV7-9; CDR3 length: 16; CDR3 protein: CASSFPLGAGANVLTF; CDR3 DNA: TGTGCCAGCAGCTTTCCTTTGGGGGCGGGGGCCAACGTCCTGACTTTC
clone size: many; J gene: TRBJ2-1; D gene: TRBD2; V gene: TRBV20-1; CDR3 length: 17; CDR3 protein: CSASPDVGRRPYNEQFF; CDR3 DNA: TGCAGTGCTAGTCCTGACGTCGGGAGGCGGCCTTACAATGAGCAGTTCTTC
clone size: many; J gene: TRBJ2-7; D gene: .; V gene: TRBV30; CDR3 length: 14; CDR3 protein: CAWRQSNSYYEQYF; CDR3 DNA: TGTGCCTGGAGACAGAGCAACTCTTACTACGAGCAGTACTTC
clone size: few; J gene: TRBJ2-3; D gene: TRBD2; V gene: TRBV29-1; CDR3 length: 17; CDR3 protein: CSVEDQLAGGFGDTQYF; CDR3 DNA: TGCAGCGTTGAAGATCAACTAGCGGGGGGTTTTGGGGATACGCAGTATTTT
clone size: many; J gene: TRBJ1-1; D gene: .; V gene: TRBV4-2; CDR3 length: 14; CDR3 protein: CASSQPQGKTEAFF; CDR3 DNA: TGTGCCAGCAGCCAACCTCAGGGGAAAACTGAAGCTTTCTTT
clone size: .; J gene: TRBJ1-1; D gene: .; V gene: TRBV5-6; CDR3 length: 14; CDR3 protein: CASSFLAMNTEAFF; CDR3 DNA: TGTGCCAGCAGCTTCCTCGCGATGAACACTGAAGCTTTCTTT